This note documents a single T cell receptor (beta chain) sequence. Its antigen remains unidentified. The germline V and J ends were trimmed by 5 bases and 0 bases, with 8 bases remaining between them. Germline V CDR1 and CDR2: MRHNA, SNTAGT. The CDR3 is 13 residues long. This sample is drawn from a study of Graves' ophthalmopathy and Graves' hyperthyroidism. Regarding the study as a whole: Blood also held most thyroid clonotypes expanded above 0.001 frequency. The model's prediction of ophthalmopathy progression had about 70% sensitivity and 72% to 75% specificity.

RNA served as the template for amplifying TCR beta CDR3 regions. The first round was an RT-PCR with HTBI primers, and the second round was a multiplex PCR. From the multiplex PCR reads, TCRdb called clonotypes with MiXCR, one entry per CDR3 protein. The table includes approximately 480,000 distinct CDR3 sequences, around 15% detected once. Active ophthalmopathy (CAS at least 3, NOSPECS at least 4), lasting under 3 months. Diagnostic conclusions were grounded in clinical symptoms, serum thyroxine, TRAb, thyroid ultrasound and orbital computed tomography. The chain links TRBV6-4 to TRBJ2-7, with D unresolved. The receptor was derived from a young woman with Graves' ophthalmopathy. The sequenced sample was blood. CDR3 amino acids: CASSPRNSYEQYF. The CDR3 region has the DNA TGTGCCAGCAGTCCCCGGAACTCCTACGAGCAGTACTTC.